This TCR beta chain derives from a study of shared clonotypes between healthy human individuals. Terminally differentiated effector memory CD45RA+ cells were excluded from the naive CD8 cells, which were CD45RO-negative and positively selected for CCR7. The protocol was immunoSEQ multiplex PCR, while the TCRdb copy is restricted to in-frame clones and leaves out a portion. Here the sample spans more than 2 million clones, 93% being singletons. Sequences were obtained from naive CD8+ T cells from PBMCs. This sequence was found in a man younger than 30 in good health. Some clones in this sample may be carry-over from other donors' samples.

The DNA for the CDR3 is TGCAGCGTTTTAGACAGGGCCCAAGAGGCCAAAAACATTCAGTACTTC. Translated, it gives CSVLDRAQEAKNIQYF. The gene calls are TRBV29-1 and TRBJ2-4, with 7 bases aligning to TRBD1. Looked up from germline, CDR1 is SQVTM and CDR2 is ANQGSEA. The CDR3 is made up of 16 amino acids. V lost 5 bases to trimming and J lost 1 base; unmatched junction nucleotides: 11.